This T cell receptor beta chain was sequenced in a study of blood T cell repertoires in COVID-19. The trim removed 4 bases at V and 0 bases at J, leaving 17 bases unmatched. This CDR3 has 19 residues. The germline V gene encodes CDR1 MNHEY and CDR2 SVGEGT. TCRdb keeps only in-frame clones here, not all; method: immunoSEQ multiplex PCR. Here the sample spans 250,000 or so clones, roughly 80% being singletons. The clonotype originates from a woman in her 70s with acute or convalescent COVID-19. The chain employs TRBV6-2 or TRBV6-3 and TRBJ1-1, with TRBD1 matching 7 bases. The specimen was peripheral blood. The CDR3 region is CASSWGMGTARGLNTEAFF. CDR3 coding DNA: TGTGCCAGCAGTTGGGGGATGGGGACAGCCAGGGGGTTGAACACTGAAGCTTTCTTT.